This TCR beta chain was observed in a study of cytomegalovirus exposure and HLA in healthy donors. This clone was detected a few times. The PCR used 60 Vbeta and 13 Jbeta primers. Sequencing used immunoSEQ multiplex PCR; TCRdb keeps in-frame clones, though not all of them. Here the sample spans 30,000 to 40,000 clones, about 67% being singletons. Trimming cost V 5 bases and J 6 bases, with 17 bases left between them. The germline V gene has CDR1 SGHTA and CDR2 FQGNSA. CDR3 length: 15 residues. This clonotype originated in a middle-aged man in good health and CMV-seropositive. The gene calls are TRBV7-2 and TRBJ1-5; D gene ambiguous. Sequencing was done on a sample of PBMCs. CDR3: CASSPGPARGQPQHF. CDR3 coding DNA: TGTGCCAGCAGCCCAGGACCGGCCCGGGGTCAGCCCCAGCATTTT.